This T cell receptor (beta chain) was sequenced for a study of CD8 T cells in Susac syndrome. Reverse transcription of about 0.5 to 1 ug RNA used random hexamers. Amplification of TCR beta CDR3 spanned 54 Vbeta and 13 Jbeta via immunoSEQ multiplex PCR. TCRdb reprocessed the immunoSEQ multiplex PCR reads via MiXCR and lists one record per CDR3 protein. The table has nearly 110,000 distinct CDR3 sequences, approximately 95% seen once. The sequencing input was CD8+ T cells from PBMCs. The clonotype was recovered from a human donor with Susac syndrome.

The CDR3 DNA reads as TGTGCCAGCAGCCCTCTAGGGGGGCCACAAGAGACCCAGTACTTC. Translated: CASSPLGGPQETQYF. This sequence joins TRBV6-6 and TRBJ2-5, with D possibly called TRBD1 or TRBD2 (6 bases each). CDR1 MNHNY and CDR2 SVGAGI come from the germline V gene (reference sequence). CDR3 size: 15 residues. V was shortened by 6 bases and J by 2 bases, with 16 bases between the two germline ends.